This TCR beta chain emerged from a study of shared clonotypes between healthy human individuals. The CDR3 spans 14 residues. Germline assignment: CDR1 SGHAT and CDR2 FQNNGV. V was cut by 3 bases and J by 2 bases, with 11 bases left in between. Only CD45RO-negative cells positively selected for CCR7 counted as naive CD8 cells, so terminally differentiated effector memory CD45RA+ cells were excluded. Produced via immunoSEQ multiplex PCR; TCRdb's table is partial and in-frame only. Among roughly 590,000 clones listed, roughly 95% were seen once. The material sequenced was naive CD8+ T cells sorted from blood. The genes are TRBV11-2 and TRBJ2-7; the D gene is possibly TRBD2 (5 bases). The origin of this receptor is a woman in her thirties in good health. For the CDR3, the DNA is TGTGCCAGCAGCTTTGCCGGGGATACCTACGAGCAGTACTTC. This gives the protein CASSFAGDTYEQYF.